The source of this T cell receptor (beta chain) is a study of T cells after yellow fever vaccination (dated 2019 in TCRdb). In the study overall: The SMART-Seq v4 Ultra Low Input RNA kit was used to prepare libraries from fractions with low cell numbers. Bulk TCR alpha and beta repertoires were sequenced longitudinally to track T-cell clones before and after primary and booster YFV17D yellow fever vaccination. Two healthy male donors made up the cohort, one aged 18 to 30 years and the other aged 30 to 40 years. Blood was collected at multiple timepoints before and after primary and secondary immunization, and bulk PBMC replicates and cell subsets were isolated.

This clonotype was observed at least ten times. The specificity of this receptor is unknown. Per-base qualities were not stored, and no clone one base away is much larger. Measured from the cysteine to the phenylalanine, the CDR3 is 13 residues long. The read is trimmed to its CDR3 DNA, 39 bases read in frame from base 1. The germline V gene yields SGHTA for CDR1 and FQGTGA for CDR2. V and J lose 5 bases and 5 bases, and a span of 12 bases separates them. General study outcomes and caveats: A small fraction of clonotypes showed up in both the CD4 and CD8 compartments, probably as a result of convergent recombination. Compared with the primary T-cell response, the secondary T-cell response was faster but weaker, reaching its peak on day 5 rather than on day 15. Computational filtering was required because FACS-sorted repertoires could contain abundant contaminating clonotypes from the bulk population. Only a couple of donors were included in the study, so the extent to which the findings can be generalized is limited. Most clones expanded after primary vaccination were re-detected after the booster (almost 98% of CD4 and roughly 85% of CD8), suggesting broad memory maintenance.

According to the study, the label for this sample's treatment or condition signals: live attenuated yellow fever vaccine strain. A standard Ficoll-Paque protocol was used to isolate PBMCs from peripheral blood. Dynabeads CD4 and CD8 positive selection kits were used to isolate the CD4 and CD8 T-cell fractions. TriZol was used to extract RNA from bulk PBMCs, from CD4 and CD8 fractions, and from dextramer-positive and dextramer-negative fractions. TCR cDNA was made using 5'RACE template switching, a step that added a universal primer site and unique molecular identifiers. Priming of cDNA synthesis was performed from both the TCR alpha and TCR beta constant segments. Library amplification involved two PCR steps, and the second step added sample barcodes and sequencing adapters. Libraries were sequenced on Illumina HiSeq 2500 (2x100 bp) or NovaSeq (2x150 bp). In the source study's methods: Demultiplexing of reads and collapsing into UMI consensus sequences were performed with MIGEC, and V(D)J alignment was carried out with MiXCR. Vaccine-responding clonotypes were identified with edgeR using replicate PBMC samples, with FDR below 0.01 and a log2 fold change above 5 up to day 15 being required. CD4 or CD8 identity was assigned to each bulk clonotype according to whether the clonotype was present at higher abundance in the sequenced CD4 repertoire or the sequenced CD8 repertoire. In-frame beta chains were kept once TCRdb had trimmed the public reads at Q25 with fastp and called clones with MiXCR. Rows with a matching CDR3 protein are joined into one entry that keeps the most common DNA and genes. These V and J calls are TCRdb output, not the study's own analysis. The sample profile shows 150,000 to 200,000 distinct CDR3 sequences; 5.5% to 7.5% of them were found once. Together, the top ten hold approximately 2.5% of the sample.

The chain links TRBV7-3 with TRBJ2-5; no D gene can be assigned with confidence. This specimen consisted of CD4+ T cells sorted from PBMCs, obtained around 5 days after the first yellow fever vaccination. The source is a man aged 18-30 years who received the YFV17D yellow fever vaccine. The DNA sequence is as follows: TGTGCCAGCAGCGGAACAGTTGACGAGACCCAGTACTTC. Its protein product is CASSGTVDETQYF.